This T cell receptor (beta chain) was identified during a study of blood T cell repertoires in COVID-19. Across the whole study: T cells, B-cell-depleted T cells, or PBMCs supplied cDNA or gDNA.

Sequencing used immunoSEQ multiplex PCR; TCRdb keeps in-frame clones, though not all of them. The sample shows about 35,000 clones, just over 85% of them seen only once. The trim removed 3 bases at V and 4 bases at J, leaving 6 bases unmatched. This CDR3 has 15 amino acids. The germline gives CDR1 SGDLS, CDR2 YYNGEE. The chain recombines TRBV9 with TRBJ2-3; 9 nucleotides align to TRBD1. The sequencing input was peripheral blood. This TCR was sampled from a woman between 65 and 79 years old with active COVID-19. Written as DNA, the CDR3 is TGTGCCAGCAGCGCAGACCGGGACAGGGCAGATACGCAGTATTTT. Protein product: CASSADRDRADTQYF. Using reference TRBV9 and TRBJ2-3 for the parts outside the CDR3, the full variable domain is DSGVTQTPKHLITATGQRVTLRCSPRSGDLSVYWYQQSLDQGLQFLIQYYNGEERAKGNILERFSAQQFPDLHSELNLSSLELGDSALYFCASSADRDRADTQYFGPGTRLTVL.